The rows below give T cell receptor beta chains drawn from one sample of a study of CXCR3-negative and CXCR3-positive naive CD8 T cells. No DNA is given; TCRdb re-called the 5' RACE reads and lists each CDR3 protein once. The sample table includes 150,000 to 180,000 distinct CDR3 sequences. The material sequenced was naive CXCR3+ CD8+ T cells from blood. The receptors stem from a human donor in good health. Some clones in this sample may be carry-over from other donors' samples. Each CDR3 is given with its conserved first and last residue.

CDR3 protein: CASSLTGGACTF; V gene: TRBV11-2; J gene: TRBJ1-2
CDR3 protein: CASSLVSLSNEQFF; V gene: TRBV7-2; J gene: TRBJ2-1
CDR3 protein: CSVEKVAGAEQYF; V gene: TRBV29-1; J gene: TRBJ2-7
CDR3 protein: CASEGAQAEAFF; V gene: TRBV28; J gene: TRBJ1-1
CDR3 protein: CASSDSVSSGGYTF; V gene: TRBV6-4; J gene: TRBJ1-2
CDR3 protein: CSVLGQGNIQYF; V gene: TRBV29-1; J gene: TRBJ2-4
CDR3 protein: CASSLQGASNQPQHF; V gene: TRBV27; J gene: TRBJ1-5
CDR3 protein: CASSRSVVASTGELFF; V gene: TRBV28; J gene: TRBJ2-2
CDR3 protein: CASRPMGGVGNQPQHF; V gene: TRBV27; J gene: TRBJ1-5
CDR3 protein: CASSQQNSNEQFF; V gene: TRBV9; J gene: TRBJ2-1
CDR3 protein: CASSFLGTDPTDTQYF; V gene: TRBV5-1; J gene: TRBJ2-3
CDR3 protein: CATSRRGGSEQYF; V gene: TRBV15; J gene: TRBJ2-7
CDR3 protein: CSGGQGASYEQYF; V gene: TRBV29-1; J gene: TRBJ2-7
CDR3 protein: CASSRNKIHSLRENTEAFF; V gene: TRBV12-3/TRBV12-4; J gene: TRBJ1-1
CDR3 protein: CASSYSGWREDTGELFF; V gene: TRBV6-6; J gene: TRBJ2-2
CDR3 protein: CASSEALGGQDNTGELFF; V gene: TRBV2; J gene: TRBJ2-2
CDR3 protein: CATSRPAGRGNSPLHF; V gene: TRBV15; J gene: TRBJ1-6
CDR3 protein: CATSLGGQINQPQHF; V gene: TRBV13; J gene: TRBJ1-5
CDR3 protein: CASSLPGWSNEQFF; V gene: TRBV7-9; J gene: TRBJ2-1
CDR3 protein: CASSFFRGAITGELFF; V gene: TRBV28; J gene: TRBJ2-2
CDR3 protein: CASSLSAFSSDTQYF; V gene: TRBV7-7; J gene: TRBJ2-3
CDR3 protein: CASSVAAGGGSYNEQFF; V gene: TRBV9; J gene: TRBJ2-1
CDR3 protein: CASPLIGSNQPQHF; V gene: TRBV23-1; J gene: TRBJ1-5